The 5 T cell receptor beta chains reported below all come from one sample, sequenced in a study of blood T cell repertoires in COVID-19. TCRdb's copy holds only in-frame clones and misses some; the assay was immunoSEQ multiplex PCR. Altogether 300,000 to 350,000 clones are present, about 88% being singletons, with the ten largest covering more than 1%. Sequenced sample: PBMCs or T cells enriched from blood (not recorded which). The receptors were gathered from a woman in her 30s who had recovered from COVID-19.

CDR3 in amino acids: CASSQVAGARDTQYF. The CDR3 bases are TGTGCCAGCAGCCAGGTAGCGGGGGCCCGAGATACGCAGTATTTT. V usage is TRBV3-1 (or the pseudogene TRBV3-2) and J usage is TRBJ2-3; TRBD2 matches 9 bases. This CDR3 has 15 amino acids. J gave up 5 bases and V 3 bases, and 6 bases lay outside the gene matches. Germline V gene sequence: CDR1 LGHDT, CDR2 YNNKEL (reference sequence).

For this clone: Other nucleotide sequences in the sample specify the same CDR3. The chain carries TRBV19 and TRBJ2-5; TRBD2 might be the D (6 bases). The CDR3 totals 12 residues. Trimming stripped 6 bases from V and 2 bases from J, with 7 bases between. Germline V gene data show CDR1 as LNHDA and CDR2 as SQIVND (reference sequence). The chain's CDR3 is CASRGLQETQYF. CDR3 DNA: TGTGCCAGTAGGGGACTTCAAGAGACCCAGTACTTC.

This chain connects TRBV7-2 to TRBJ2-1, with a tentative D call TRBD2 (6 bases). This CDR3 comprises 14 residues. Trimming took off 1 base at V and 6 bases at J, with 10 bases between the two ends. CDR1 and CDR2 (germline): SGHTA, FQGNSA. CDR3: CASSLVGTLNEQFF. In nucleotides, the CDR3 is TGTGCCAGCAGCTTAGTTGGGACTCTCAATGAGCAGTTCTTC.

The rearrangement uses TRBV7-9 and TRBJ1-1; 10 bases are shared with TRBD1. Losses at the gene ends were 4 bases for V and 3 bases for J; bases not matched to a gene: 2. Germline V CDR1 and CDR2: SEHNR, FQNEAQ (reference sequence). CDR3 length: 14 residues. The CDR3 DNA follows: TGTGCCAGCAGCTACGGACAGGGGGACACTGAAGCTTTCTTT. Translated: CASSYGQGDTEAFF.

The rearrangement joins TRBV12-5 to TRBJ1-4; TRBD1 matches 7 bases. V shed 0 bases and J 6 bases; nucleotides not matched to a gene: 13. Germline-derived CDR1 and CDR2 are LGHNT and FRNRAP. This CDR3 is 18 amino acids long. The CDR3 loop reads CASGLVRDRIILDEKLFF. CDR3 nucleotide sequence: TGTGCTAGTGGTTTGGTAAGGGACAGAATAATTCTTGATGAAAAACTGTTTTTT.